Listed below are T cell receptor beta chains from one sample, sequenced in a study of T cell repertoires in cytomegalovirus infection. Their recognized antigens are unknown. MiXCR, run by TCRdb on the reads, gives a single entry per CDR3 protein. This table has 160,000 or so distinct CDR3 sequences, approximately 21% appearing once. The source was CD8+ T cells from cultured PBMCs, collected from culture after CMV antigen stimulation. These receptors were taken from a human donor in good health (CMV status not recorded). Some clones in this sample may be carry-over from other donors' samples. The CDR3 runs from the conserved cysteine through the conserved F or W. D genes are given only for firm matches. For some rows the clone size is stated as once, few or many, or as a class when expanded; others skip it.

j_gene,abundance,d_gene,v_gene,CDR3aa,CDR3nt
TRBJ2-7,.,.,TRBV14,CASSQVYYEQYF,TGTGCCAGCAGCCAGGTATACTACGAGCAGTACTTC
TRBJ1-2,.,TRBD1,TRBV7-2,CASSSWNMGQGGGYTF,TGTGCCAGCAGCTCCTGGAATATGGGACAGGGAGGTGGCTACACCTTC
TRBJ1-5,.,.,TRBV4-1,CASSQVIPPSNQPQHF,TGCGCCAGCAGCCAAGTAATTCCCCCTAGCAATCAGCCCCAGCATTTT
TRBJ1-3,.,TRBD1,TRBV7-9,CASTGPPGTGLYSGNTIYF,TGTGCCAGCACCGGCCCGCCTGGGACAGGGCTCTACTCTGGAAACACCATATATTTT
TRBJ1-2,few,.,TRBV20-1,CSALEGGYTF,TGCAGTGCTCTGGAGGGGGGCTACACCTTC
TRBJ2-7,.,TRBD2,TRBV6-8,CASSSPGRGEQYF,TGTGCCAGCAGTTCCCCAGGGAGGGGCGAGCAGTACTTC
TRBJ2-3,.,.,TRBV12-3/TRBV12-4,CASSLPGGGTDTQYF,TGTGCCAGCAGTTTACCCGGCGGGGGCACAGATACGCAGTATTTT
TRBJ2-1,few,.,TRBV29-1,CSVEFRYNEQFF,TGCAGCGTTGAATTTCGTTACAATGAGCAGTTCTTC
TRBJ2-5,.,.,TRBV7-9,CASSSHRGSGETQYF,TGTGCCAGCAGCTCCCATCGGGGATCCGGGGAGACCCAGTACTTC
TRBJ1-6,.,.,TRBV9,CASRPSSYNSPLHF,TGTGCCAGTAGACCCAGCTCCTATAATTCACCCCTCCACTTT
TRBJ1-6,few,.,TRBV6-1,CASSPLTASYNSPLHF,TGTGCCAGCAGTCCTCTGACAGCAAGCTATAATTCACCCCTCCACTTT